This entry lists 26 T cell receptor beta chains sequenced from one sample in a study of blood T cell repertoires in COVID-19. TCRdb's table, derived via immunoSEQ multiplex PCR, lists solely in-frame clones and lacks some. Counted here are some 100,000 clones, about 80% occurring once; the ten biggest clones make up 31%. Sequenced material: peripheral blood. The receptors shown here come from a man aged 65 to 79 with active or convalescent COVID-19.

This clone turned up a few times. This rearrangement joins TRBV29-1 to TRBJ1-1, with TRBD1 identical over 8 bases. Germline trimming cut 7 bases from V and 1 base from J; bases unmatched to any gene: 5. The CDR3 contains 13 residues. Germline V gene lookup returns CDR1 SQVTM and CDR2 ANQGSEA. This chain's CDR3 is CSGGQGANTEAFF. The CDR3 bases are TGCAGCGGGGGGCAGGGGGCGAACACTGAAGCTTTCTTT.

The chain links TRBV5-4 to TRBJ2-2, with TRBD2 matching over 8 bases. V shed 4 bases, J shed 0 bases, and the junction held 8 bases outside the gene matches. The germline CDR1 and CDR2 sequences are SGHNT and YYREEE (reference sequence). This CDR3 has 17 amino acids. CDR3 in DNA: TGTGCCAGCAGCCTCCTCGCGGGGGGATCGAACACCGGGGAGCTGTTTTTT. Protein sequence: CASSLLAGGSNTGELFF.

The gene calls are TRBV9 and TRBJ2-7; no definite D call. CDR1 and CDR2 from the germline V gene are SGDLS and YYNGEE. The CDR3 sequence is 14 residues long. V was pared by 0 bases and J by 0 bases, with 7 bases between. The CDR3 DNA sequence: TGTGCCAGCAGCGTAGATGGTAGCTCCTACGAGCAGTACTTC. Translated, it gives CASSVDGSSYEQYF. Together with reference TRBV9 and TRBJ2-7, the CDR3 gives the full variable domain: DSGVTQTPKHLITATGQRVTLRCSPRSGDLSVYWYQQSLDQGLQFLIQYYNGEERAKGNILERFSAQQFPDLHSELNLSSLELGDSALYFCASSVDGSSYEQYFGPGTRLTVT.

The gene calls are TRBV5-8 and TRBJ2-1, with D possibly matching TRBD1 (6 bases). Trimming shortened V by 4 bases and J by 0 bases, and 14 bases separated the two germline ends. Germline V gene data show CDR1 as SGHTS and CDR2 as YDEGEE. The CDR3 length is 16 residues. The CDR3, as DNA: TGTGCCAGCAGCCGTAAGGACAGATTCTCCTACAATGAGCAGTTCTTC. It is translated as CASSRKDRFSYNEQFF.

This clone appeared a few times. This chain connects TRBV28 to TRBJ1-1, with TRBD1 as a possible D gene (6 bases). The length of the CDR3 is 14 residues. Trimming removed 6 bases at V and 2 bases at J, with 13 bases between. Germline V gene sequence: CDR1 MDHEN, CDR2 SYDVKM. CDR3 DNA: TGTGCCAGCAGGACCGGACAGTCTAACACTGAAGCTTTCTTT. Its protein product is CASRTGQSNTEAFF.

The sample holds a few counts of this clone. The chain carries TRBV12-3 or TRBV12-4 and TRBJ1-2; D possibly corresponds to TRBD1 (5 bases). Between the trimmed V and J ends, which lost 6 bases and 8 bases, there was a span of 13 bases. The CDR3 covers 12 residues. CDR3 residues: CASSQGSVGYTF. The DNA for the CDR3 is TGTGCCAGCAGCCAGGGATCGGTAGGCTACACCTTC.

This chain connects TRBV2 to TRBJ1-4; TRBD1 agrees at 7 bases. This CDR3 has 15 residues. With V trimmed by 3 bases and J by 5 bases, 6 bases remained unmatched. Germline V gene data show CDR1 as SNHLY and CDR2 as FYNNEI. The CDR3 DNA reads as TGTGCCAGCAGTGACAGGGGGACCCGGAATGAAAAACTGTTTTTT. Encoded protein: CASSDRGTRNEKLFF.

The chain is built from TRBV5-4 and TRBJ1-1; 9 bases match TRBD1. The trim removed 4 bases at V and 1 base at J, leaving 5 bases unmatched. Looked up from germline, CDR1 is SGHNT and CDR2 is YYREEE (reference sequence). The CDR3 loop spans 15 amino acids. The CDR3 region has the DNA TGTGCCAGCAGCCCTCGGACAGGGGAGAACACTGAAGCTTTCTTT. This translates into CASSPRTGENTEAFF.

V usage is TRBV7-9 and J usage is TRBJ1-1; perhaps TRBD1 as D (5 bases). V lost 5 bases and J 5 bases, leaving 15 bases between the germline ends. Germline V gene sequence: CDR1 SEHNR, CDR2 FQNEAQ (reference sequence). The CDR3 length is 14 residues. CDR3 sequence reads: CASSRRVEGTEAFF. The CDR3 coding sequence is TGTGCCAGCAGCAGGAGGGTGGAGGGGACTGAAGCTTTCTTT.

The chain uses TRBV7-8 and TRBJ1-2; D is possibly TRBD1 (6 bases). Germline CDR1 reads SGHVS; CDR2 reads FQNEAQ. With 5 bases removed from V and 8 bases from J, the gap between germline ends came to 9 bases. There are 11 residues in the CDR3. CDR3 region: CASSQGWGYTF. The CDR3 DNA sequence: TGTGCCAGCAGCCAGGGGTGGGGCTACACCTTC.

This chain links TRBV2 with TRBJ2-7, with a tentative D call TRBD2 (7 bases). CDR3 length equals 13 residues. V dropped 7 bases and J dropped 7 bases, with 17 bases sitting between them. Germline V gene data show CDR1 as SNHLY and CDR2 as FYNNEI. CDR3 sequence (DNA): TGTGCCAGCACCCGAAGGGGGGGCGGGGAGCAGTACTTC. It codes for CASTRRGGGEQYF.

V gene TRBV5-1 combines with J gene TRBJ2-1, with a weak D call TRBD1 (5 bases). V was pared by 0 bases and J by 6 bases, with 10 bases between. The CDR3 is 14 amino acids. In germline, CDR1 is SGHRS, CDR2 YFSETQ. The CDR3 sequence is CASSLAPGSNEQFF. The CDR3 DNA reads as TGCGCCAGCAGCTTGGCCCCAGGGTCCAATGAGCAGTTCTTC.

The chain combines TRBV7-2 with TRBJ2-3; tentatively, D is TRBD2 (5 bases). The CDR3 has 14 amino acids. Germline values: CDR1 SGHTA, CDR2 FQGNSA. The V gene lost 4 bases and the J gene lost 6 bases, with 14 bases spanning the gap. This CDR3 is CASSSGLREDTQYF. The CDR3 bases are TGTGCCAGCAGCTCCGGACTGAGGGAGGATACGCAGTATTTT.

This clone has just a few counts. The chain recombines TRBV19 with TRBJ1-1; tentative D call: TRBD1 (6 bases). V was clipped by 7 bases and J by 3 bases, with 15 bases between them. CDR3 length: 14 amino acids. Germline V gene sequence: CDR1 LNHDA, CDR2 SQIVND (reference sequence). In DNA form, the CDR3 reads TGTGCCAGTAAGGTGAGGGGGGGGGACACTGAAGCTTTCTTT. This codes for CASKVRGGDTEAFF.

The chain has TRBV12-5 and TRBJ1-5, with TRBD1 identical over 10 bases. With V trimmed by 2 bases and J by 7 bases, 8 bases remained unmatched. Germline V gene data show CDR1 as LGHNT and CDR2 as FRNRAP. CDR3 length: 16 amino acids. The CDR3 loop is CASGLPRTGGKQPQHF. In nucleotides, the CDR3 is TGTGCTAGTGGTTTGCCCCGGACAGGGGGTAAACAGCCCCAGCATTTT.

The chain recombines TRBV3-1 (or the pseudogene TRBV3-2) with TRBJ1-4; D gene unclear. V was cut by 5 bases and J by 5 bases, with 15 bases left in between. CDR3 length equals 15 residues. Per germline, CDR1 LGHDT and CDR2 YNNKEL (reference sequence). The CDR3 spells CASSASRLSNEKLFF. CDR3 nucleotide sequence: TGTGCCAGCAGCGCAAGCAGGTTGTCCAATGAAAAACTGTTTTTT.

The J gene is TRBJ1-1, the V gene TRBV4-2; D is unresolved. Trimming left V 3 bases short and J 5 bases short, with 10 bases between. Germline CDR1 is LGHNA and CDR2 is YNFKEQ. The CDR3 totals 13 residues. In DNA form, the CDR3 reads TGTGCCAGCAGCCAGACTTTTATGACTGAAGCTTTCTTT. This translates into CASSQTFMTEAFF.

This clone has just one count. The chain uses TRBV5-3 and TRBJ2-7; no reliable D call. TRBV5-3 belongs to the ORF category, with a function that is uncertain. Between the trimmed V and J ends, which lost 2 bases and 2 bases, there was a span of 2 bases. The CDR3 consists of 11 residues. CDR3 sequence (DNA): TGTGCCAGAAGCTTCACCTACGAGCAGTACTTC. It encodes CARSFTYEQYF.

The chain links TRBV27 to TRBJ1-1; D possibly corresponds to TRBD1 (6 bases). Germline lookup yields CDR1 MNHEY and CDR2 SMNVEV (reference sequence). This CDR3 has 16 amino acids. Trimming shortened V by 3 bases and J by 4 bases, and 18 bases separated the two germline ends. CDR3 coding DNA: TGTGCCAGCAGTTTCGACGTCGGACAGACAACCACTGAAGCTTTCTTT. Encoded protein: CASSFDVGQTTTEAFF.

The chain combines TRBV12-3 or TRBV12-4 with TRBJ1-5; D is unresolved. The CDR3 is 12 residues long. V dropped 7 bases and J dropped 7 bases, with 11 bases sitting between them. The CDR3 is CASTTAGQPQHF. CDR3 sequence (DNA): TGTGCCAGCACTACCGCCGGGCAGCCCCAGCATTTT.

This clone was detected only once. The chain has TRBV18 and TRBJ1-3; weak D call: TRBD1 (6 bases). The CDR3 totals 17 residues. Germline V gene lookup returns CDR1 KGHSH and CDR2 LQKENI. With 4 bases removed from V and 3 bases from J, the gap between germline ends came to 19 bases. The chain's CDR3 is CASSLRKTDRLGNTIYF. CDR3 nucleotides: TGTGCCAGCTCACTGCGAAAAACCGACAGGCTTGGAAACACCATATATTTT.

On this clone itself: Relative to the germline gene, one junction end is altered; a read error may explain this. The V and J genes are TRBV13 and TRBJ2-3; 7 nucleotides align to TRBD2. The CDR3 contains 17 residues. The germline V gene encodes CDR1 PRHDT and CDR2 FYEKMQ (reference sequence). CDR3: CASSLGPSGGPTDTQYF. For the CDR3, the DNA is TGTGCCAGCAGCCTAGGCCCTAGCGGCGGCCCCACAGATACGCAGTATTTT.

In nucleotides, the CDR3 is TGTGCCAGCAGCCAAACAGGGGGCGCGAACTATGGCTACACCTTC. This codes for CASSQTGGANYGYTF. The rearrangement uses TRBV14 and TRBJ1-2, with 9 bases that match TRBD1. This CDR3 has 15 residues. CDR1 and CDR2 from the germline V gene are SGHDN and FVKESK. V dropped 2 bases and J dropped 2; count of bases not matched to a gene: 3.

This clone was observed a handful of times. V is TRBV24-1 and J is TRBJ1-2; 12 bases match TRBD1. Germline V gene data show CDR1 as KGHDR and CDR2 as SFDVKD. V shed 7 bases and J 3 bases; nucleotides not matched to a gene: 8. This CDR3 is 16 amino acids long. CDR3 residues: CATSGGQGARDYGYTF. The CDR3 nucleotides read TGTGCCACCAGCGGGGGACAGGGGGCGAGGGACTATGGCTACACCTTC.

This sequence joins TRBV13 and TRBJ2-1, with 7 bases that match TRBD2. The trim removed 0 bases at V and 4 bases at J, leaving 6 bases unmatched. Germline assignment: CDR1 PRHDT and CDR2 FYEKMQ (reference sequence). The CDR3 extends over 16 amino acids. CDR3 nucleotide sequence: TGTGCCAGCAGCTTAGGGTCGGGGGGTCGATACAATGAGCAGTTCTTC. It yields the protein CASSLGSGGRYNEQFF.

The CDR3 region has the DNA TGTGCCAGCCACGGGGGGGCTAGCAATCAGCCCCAGCATTTT. This translates into CASHGGASNQPQHF. The chain carries TRBV10-3 and TRBJ1-5; perhaps TRBD1 as D (6 bases). In germline, CDR1 is ENHRY, CDR2 SYGVKD. The CDR3 is made up of 14 amino acids. V lost 10 bases and J lost 0, with 13 bases in between.